This T cell receptor beta chain was obtained from a study of brain T cells in children with intractable seizures (TCRdb year 2021). Regarding the research as a whole: Resected brain tissue from about 50 pediatric epilepsy surgery cases was initially screened for immune gene transcripts with a NanoString immunology panel. Of the roughly twelve selected surgery cases, pre-surgery blood was also sequenced for eight, so four had brain tissue only.

The investigation overall reported the following: Because sequencing depth was different between pre-surgery and post-surgery blood, clones absent from the pre-surgery sample may reflect undersampling. The patients' HCMV serostatus was not known, and viral specificity was inferred solely from CDR3 sequence similarity.

Sample time point, as interpreted from the label and publication: blood from clinic visit 5 months post-surgery; TSC patient then seizure free. The surgery cases showing the highest brain T cell transcript signatures were chosen for TCR beta chain sequencing of brain tissue and, when available, of blood. Before surgery, the patients had been given at least one anti-epileptic drug. The TCR-sequenced patients were children whose drug-resistant epilepsy was caused by tuberous sclerosis complex, focal cortical dysplasia, Rasmussen encephalitis or hemimegalencephaly. Bulk genomic DNA was isolated from unsorted brain tissue and whole blood using the Monarch genomic DNA purification kit. Taken from the germline V gene, the CDR1 and CDR2 loops are SGHTA and FQGTGA. A distance of 9 bases separates the germline ends of V and J, which lose 1 base and 3 bases respectively. Measured from the cysteine to the phenylalanine, the CDR3 is 14 residues long. Only CDR3 DNA remains: 42 bases, in frame from the first base.

Comment on this clone: Its recognized antigen is unknown. No qualities accompany the bases; no much larger clone lies one base away.

The immunoSEQ assay was used to generate TCR beta chain sequences from genomic DNA. Per the authors' processing: CDR3 sequences that did not begin with the conserved framework cysteine at position 104 were removed by hand. Clonality was calculated as one minus the normalized Shannon's Diversity Index, with values ranging from 0 (maximal diversity) to 1 (oligoclonal). To check whether a given CDR3 had different frequencies in two samples, for example brain versus blood, chi-squared comparison-of-proportions tests were used. Public clonotypes were identified by searching immuneACCESS, and similarity to known antiviral clonotypes was assessed with the VDJdb browser. TCRdb took this table from immuneACCESS and kept in-frame rearrangements with V and J called. Such tables lack part of the clones; where checked against another copy, unresolved V genes explain under half of the gap, and the rest is unexplained. V, J and clone size are taken as reported in that table, and D and trimming were inferred from the DNA itself. The sample data list approximately 330,000 clones, and about 93% of these were observed just once. Together, the top ten hold roughly 5.8% of the sample.

The sequencing used peripheral blood, collected 5 to 6 months after surgery. The rearrangement combines TRBV7-3 with TRBJ1-2; the D segment could be TRBD1, given 5 matching bases. This clonotype originated in a boy in the first two years of life with tuberous sclerosis and intractable seizures. This receptor carries the CDR3 CASSLRDRDYGYTF. The DNA reads TGTGCCAGCAGCTTAAGGGACCGTGACTATGGCTACACCTTC.